The TCR beta chain under discussion was sequenced for a study of T cell responses to AZD1222 COVID-19 vaccine. General study results and limits: Spike-wide coverage was observed for vaccine-associated CD4 TCRs, with dominant responses at 160-218 and 743-854. It should be noted that donors were predominantly white British and more often female, and clonal diversity was possibly underestimated. Only five or six individuals given AZD1222 were seropositive at baseline.

Of note for this clone: Its antigen is unknown.

Some clones are missing from TCRdb's copy, which holds only in-frame ones; the method was immunoSEQ multiplex PCR. The repertoire holds about 120,000 clones, with about 89% as singletons. The CDR3 extends over 16 amino acids. CDR1 and CDR2 from the germline V gene are SEHNR and FQNEAQ (reference sequence). The V gene lost 9 bases and the J gene lost 4 bases, with 24 bases spanning the gap. This receptor was identified in an adult in good health. The chain carries TRBV7-9 and TRBJ2-5, with D perhaps TRBD2 (6 bases). The sequenced sample was peripheral blood, obtained on day 0 of AZD1222 vaccination. The CDR3, as DNA: TGTGCCAGTGCAAAGGGTGTTTGGCGGGAAGGAGAGACCCAGTACTTC. It specifies CASAKGVWREGETQYF.